One TCR beta chain is described in this entry. Germline V gene sequence: CDR1 MGHRA, CDR2 YSYEKL. The CDR3 sequence is 14 residues long. Trimming stripped 0 bases from V and 2 bases from J, with 6 bases between. Method: immunoSEQ multiplex PCR; TCRdb's copy keeps in-frame clones and lacks some. This table has roughly 130,000 clones, 89% appearing once. The sample belongs to a study of cytomegalovirus exposure and HLA in healthy donors. This chain links TRBV4-1 with TRBJ2-3; no clear D. Material: PBMCs. The sequence derives from a man aged 25 to 45 in good health and CMV-seronegative. CDR3 region: CASSQDKNTDTQYF. The CDR3 DNA reads as TGCGCCAGCAGCCAAGATAAAAACACAGATACGCAGTATTTT.